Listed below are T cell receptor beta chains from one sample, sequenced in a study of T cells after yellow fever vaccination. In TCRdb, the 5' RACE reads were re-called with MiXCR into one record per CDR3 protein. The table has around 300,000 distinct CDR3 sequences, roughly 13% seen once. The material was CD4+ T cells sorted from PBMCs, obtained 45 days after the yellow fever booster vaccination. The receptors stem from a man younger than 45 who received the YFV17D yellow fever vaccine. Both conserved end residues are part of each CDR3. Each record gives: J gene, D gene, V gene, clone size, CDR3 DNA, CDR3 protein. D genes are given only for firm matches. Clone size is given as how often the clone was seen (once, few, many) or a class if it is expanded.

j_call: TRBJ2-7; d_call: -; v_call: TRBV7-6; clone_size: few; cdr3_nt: TGTGCCAGCAGCTCCGAGGGGTTATACGAGCAGTACTTC; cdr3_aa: CASSSEGLYEQYF
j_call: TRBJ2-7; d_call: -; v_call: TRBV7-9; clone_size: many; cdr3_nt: TGTGCCAGCAGCTTACTTAATGTCTACGAGCAGTACTTC; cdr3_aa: CASSLLNVYEQYF
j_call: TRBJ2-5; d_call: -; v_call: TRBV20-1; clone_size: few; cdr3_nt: TGCAGTGCTAGACAACGCGGGACCAATCAAGAGACCCAGTACTTC; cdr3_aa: CSARQRGTNQETQYF
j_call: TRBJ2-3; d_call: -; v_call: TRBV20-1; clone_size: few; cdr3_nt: TGCAGTGCTATTGGACCGGCCGATAGCACAGATACGCAGTATTTT; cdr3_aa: CSAIGPADSTDTQYF
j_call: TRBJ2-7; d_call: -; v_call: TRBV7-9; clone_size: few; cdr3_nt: TGTGCCAGCAGCTTAGTCAGGGACCACGAGCAGTACTTC; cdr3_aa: CASSLVRDHEQYF
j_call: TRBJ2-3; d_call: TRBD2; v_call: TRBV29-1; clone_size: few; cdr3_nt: TGCAGCGTTGGGCGGGAGCTAGGAGATACGCAGTATTTT; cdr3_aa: CSVGRELGDTQYF
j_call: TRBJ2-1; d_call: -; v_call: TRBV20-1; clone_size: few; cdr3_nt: TGCAGTGCCGGCACCAGCGGCCACAATGAGCAGTTCTTC; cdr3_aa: CSAGTSGHNEQFF
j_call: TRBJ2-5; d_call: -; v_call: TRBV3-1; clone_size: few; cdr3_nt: TGTGCCAGCAGCCAAGATAGTGGGCCCCAGTACTTC; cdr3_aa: CASSQDSGPQYF
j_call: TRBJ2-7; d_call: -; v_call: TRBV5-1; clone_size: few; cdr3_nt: TGCGCCAGCAGCTTGACCGGGACCGACCGTGTGGAGCAGTACTTC; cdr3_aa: CASSLTGTDRVEQYF
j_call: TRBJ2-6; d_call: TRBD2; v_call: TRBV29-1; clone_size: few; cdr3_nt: TGCAGCGTAGCCGGACTAGATGGGACCGGGGCCAACGTCCTGACTTTC; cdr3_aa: CSVAGLDGTGANVLTF